The rows below give T cell receptor beta chains drawn from one sample of a study of blood T cell repertoires in COVID-19. Method: immunoSEQ multiplex PCR; TCRdb's copy keeps in-frame clones and lacks some. This table holds under 200,000 clones, around 77% found once. The specimen sequenced was peripheral blood. Receptors were obtained from a man between 65 and 85 years old with active or convalescent COVID-19. CDR3s include the opening cysteine and the closing phenylalanine or tryptophan. The D gene is left open where the match is weak. Clone size is given for some rows only: seen once, a few or many times, or a class if the clone is expanded.

TRBJ2-1	.	TRBD2	TRBV7-3	TGTGCCAGCAGCTTAACGAGGCTAGCGGGAGGGGCCAATGAGCAGTTCTTC	CASSLTRLAGGANEQFF
TRBJ2-7	few	TRBD2	TRBV7-9	TGTGCCAGCAGCCCGACTAGCGGGGGGAGCTACGAGCAGTACTTC	CASSPTSGGSYEQYF
TRBJ1-4	.	.	TRBV2	TGTGCCAGCAGGGGGCCCAATGAAAAACTGTTTTTT	CASRGPNEKLFF
TRBJ1-1	.	TRBD1	TRBV29-1	TGCAGCGTTGAAGATCTTGGGACAGGCGATGCTTTCTTT	CSVEDLGTGDAFF
TRBJ2-3	.	TRBD2	TRBV19	TGTGCCAGTAGTATTGGGACTATCCAAACCACAGATACGCAGTATTTT	CASSIGTIQTTDTQYF
TRBJ2-7	.	.	TRBV7-9	TGTGCCAGCAGCTCCAGACAGGATTCCTCCTACGAGCAGTACTTC	CASSSRQDSSYEQYF
TRBJ2-3	.	.	TRBV7-2	TGTGCCAGCGGCAAGGAGGGCAGAGGCACAGATACGCAGTATTTT	CASGKEGRGTDTQYF
TRBJ1-1	few	.	TRBV4-1	TGCGCCAGCAGCCAAGAGCCTCGAACATACAACACTGAAGCTTTCTTT	CASSQEPRTYNTEAFF
TRBJ2-7	once	TRBD2	TRBV6-6	TGTGCCAGCAGTCCCGGTAGTAGCGGGAGTGGCGAGCAGTACTTC	CASSPGSSGSGEQYF
TRBJ2-7	.	TRBD2	TRBV5-6	TGTGCCAGCAGGTACGGGACTAGCGGTTCCTACGAGCAGTACTTC	CASRYGTSGSYEQYF
TRBJ2-3	.	.	TRBV7-2	TGTGCCAGCAGCTTAGCGACAGGACCAGATACGCAGTATTTT	CASSLATGPDTQYF
TRBJ1-1	few	.	TRBV29-1	TGCAGCGTTGGAAGGCAGGGAAAGACTGAAGCTTTCTTT	CSVGRQGKTEAFF
TRBJ2-2	few	TRBD1	TRBV28	TGTGCCAGCAGGACAGGGGCGGACAGTGAGGGGGAGCTGTTTTTT	CASRTGADSEGELFF
TRBJ2-3	.	TRBD2	TRBV5-1	TGCGCCAGCAGCTTTACGACGGGCGGGGGGGCAGATACGCAGTATTTT	CASSFTTGGGADTQYF
TRBJ2-4	.	TRBD2	TRBV11-2	TGTGCCAGCAGCTCTCGGGCCGGGACTAGGTCGGGAAACATTCAGTACTTC	CASSSRAGTRSGNIQYF
TRBJ2-2	.	.	TRBV7-3	TGTGCCAGCAGCTTAACTAAAAACACCGGGGAGCTGTTTTTT	CASSLTKNTGELFF
TRBJ1-2	few	TRBD1	TRBV5-5	TGTGCCAGCAGCTTGGACAGGGGGCGAGGTGGCTACACCTTC	CASSLDRGRGGYTF
TRBJ1-5	.	.	TRBV6-1	TGTGCCAGCAGTGAAGCGCCGGGGGGGGAACAGCCCCAGCATTTT	CASSEAPGGEQPQHF
TRBJ2-2	.	TRBD1	TRBV2	TGTGCCAGCAGTGAGACGGGACAGGGAACCGGGGAGCTGTTTTTT	CASSETGQGTGELFF
TRBJ2-1	.	.	TRBV9	TGTGCCAGCAGCGTTGGGGGGAGTAGGAATGAGCAGTTCTTC	CASSVGGSRNEQFF
TRBJ2-1	.	.	TRBV18	TGTGCCAGCTCACCGGGGCGGATCTCCAGTGAGCAGTTCTTC	CASSPGRISSEQFF
TRBJ2-7	.	TRBD1	TRBV7-3	TGTGCCAGCAGCAAGGGACAGGACCGCTCCGAGCAGTACTTC	CASSKGQDRSEQYF
TRBJ1-6	few	TRBD1	TRBV9	TGTGCCAGCAGCTTGACAGGGAAGGAACGAGATTCACCCCTCCACTTT	CASSLTGKERDSPLHF
TRBJ1-2	.	TRBD1	TRBV6-6	TGTGCCAGCAGGGCACCGGGACAGAGTTACTATGGCTACACCTTC	CASRAPGQSYYGYTF
TRBJ1-2	.	.	TRBV30	TGTGCCTGGAGTGTACAACCGAACTATGGCTACACCTTC	CAWSVQPNYGYTF
TRBJ2-5	.	TRBD2	TRBV28	TGTGCCAGCAGCCGAGGACCCCGGGGGGGGGAGACCCAGTACTTC	CASSRGPRGGETQYF
TRBJ1-2	.	.	TRBV30	TGTGCCTGGAGCCGGGGGGTCTATGGCTACACCTTC	CAWSRGVYGYTF
TRBJ1-1	.	TRBD1	TRBV4-2	TGTGCCAGCAGCCTCCAGGGGGACACTGAAGCTTTCTTT	CASSLQGDTEAFF
TRBJ2-3	.	TRBD2	TRBV11-2	TGTGCCAGCAACCTCGAGGGACTAGCTGGCACAGATACGCAGTATTTT	CASNLEGLAGTDTQYF
TRBJ1-1	.	.	TRBV6-1	TGTGCCAGCAGTGAGAGATCCCAGAACACTGAAGCTTTCTTT	CASSERSQNTEAFF
TRBJ1-5	.	TRBD1	TRBV4-1	TGCGCCAGCAGCCAAGGCCCCGGAGGGGGCTCCCATCAGCCCCAGCATTTT	CASSQGPGGGSHQPQHF
TRBJ1-1	.	TRBD1	TRBV6-6	TGTGCCAGCAGTTACGGGACAGCAAACACTGAAGCTTTCTTT	CASSYGTANTEAFF
TRBJ2-2	.	.	TRBV12-3/TRBV12-4	TGTGCCAGCAGTTCACAGGGAAGCGGGGAGCTGTTTTTT	CASSSQGSGELFF
TRBJ1-1	.	.	TRBV2	TGTGCCAGCAGTGAACAGGGTTCAGGGAACACTGAAGCTTTCTTT	CASSEQGSGNTEAFF
TRBJ1-2	.	TRBD1	TRBV6-4	TGTGCCAGCAGTGACTCGACAGGGGGTTATAACTATGGCTACACCTTC	CASSDSTGGYNYGYTF
TRBJ2-1	.	TRBD1	TRBV19	TGTGCCAGTAGCGGACAGGGTAGTAATGAGCAGTTCTTC	CASSGQGSNEQFF
TRBJ1-5	.	.	TRBV12-5	TGTGCTAGTGGGGGGGGAAATCAGCCCCAGCATTTT	CASGGGNQPQHF
TRBJ1-2	.	.	TRBV3-1/TRBV3-2	TGTGCCAGCAGCCAAGACGAGCGGACCAGTGGCTACACCTTC	CASSQDERTSGYTF
TRBJ2-2	once	.	TRBV19	TGTGCCAGTAGTATAGTTCGGGGGGCTGAAACCGGGGAGCTGTTTTTT	CASSIVRGAETGELFF
TRBJ2-7	.	.	TRBV10-2	TGCGCCAGCAGCCCCGGAGGAGCGCTCGAGCAGTACTTC	CASSPGGALEQYF
TRBJ2-7	.	TRBD1	TRBV5-1	TGCGCCAGCTCTACCCGTACAGGGGATGGCGAGCAGTACTTC	CASSTRTGDGEQYF
TRBJ1-5	few	.	TRBV10-1	TGCGCCAGCAGTGAGTCGAGGTATCAGCCCCAGCATTTT	CASSESRYQPQHF
TRBJ2-2	.	TRBD2	TRBV10-3	TGTGCCGTTACTAGCGGAATGAACACCGGGGAGCTGTTTTTT	CAVTSGMNTGELFF